This TCR beta chain was found in a study of T cell responses to AZD1222 COVID-19 vaccine. Generated by immunoSEQ multiplex PCR, the TCRdb table keeps only in-frame clones and is missing some. Counted here are roughly 100,000 clones, roughly 89% occurring once; the ten biggest clones make up about 48%. About this clone: The antigen is not known.

Study results and caveats: At study baseline, merely more than 5 AZD1222 recipients were seropositive. Variant regions that are unmutated are reportedly the target of nearly half of spike-specific TCRs. The study sampled repertoires only after the peak T cell response.

This receptor was taken from an adult in good health. The material was peripheral blood, obtained on day 0 of AZD1222 vaccination.

Written as DNA, the CDR3 is TGTGCCAGCAGCGTAGATCCGGGAGCCTACGAGCAGTACTTC. It translates to CASSVDPGAYEQYF. The chain uses TRBV9 and TRBJ2-7; the D gene is possibly TRBD2 (6 bases). Germline CDR1 reads SGDLS; CDR2 reads YYNGEE. V was shortened by 0 bases and J by 2 bases, with 9 bases between the two germline ends. The CDR3 totals 14 residues.